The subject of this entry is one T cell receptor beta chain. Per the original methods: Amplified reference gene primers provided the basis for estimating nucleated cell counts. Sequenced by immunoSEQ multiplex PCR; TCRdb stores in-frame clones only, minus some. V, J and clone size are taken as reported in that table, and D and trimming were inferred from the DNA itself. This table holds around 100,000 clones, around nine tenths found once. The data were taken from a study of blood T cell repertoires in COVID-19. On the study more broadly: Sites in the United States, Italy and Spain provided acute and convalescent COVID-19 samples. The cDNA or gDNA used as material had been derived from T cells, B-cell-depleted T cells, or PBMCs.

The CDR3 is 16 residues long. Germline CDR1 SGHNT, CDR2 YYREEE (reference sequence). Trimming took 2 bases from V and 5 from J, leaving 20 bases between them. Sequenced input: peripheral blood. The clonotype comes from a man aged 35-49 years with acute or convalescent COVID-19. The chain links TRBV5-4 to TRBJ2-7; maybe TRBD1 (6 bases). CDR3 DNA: TGTGCCAGCAGCTTTAGGTGGGCAGGGGACAACGACGAGCAGTACTTC. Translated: CASSFRWAGDNDEQYF.